This T cell receptor (beta chain) was identified during a study of blood T cell repertoires in COVID-19. Study background: Researchers got acute and convalescent COVID-19 samples from the United States, Italy and Spain. T cells, B-cell-depleted T cells, or PBMCs supplied cDNA or gDNA.

The sample holds many counts of this clone. The CDR3 has 14 amino acids. Trimming cost V 2 bases and J 4 bases, with 12 bases left between them. CDR1 and CDR2 from the germline V gene are SGHRS and YFSETQ. Per the original data handling: Counts of nucleated cells, estimated from reference gene primer amplification, were obtained. The repertoire was sequenced with immunoSEQ multiplex PCR; TCRdb's copy has only in-frame clones and lacks some. V, J and clone size were drawn from that table, and D and trimming were deduced from the DNA. The table records just over 90,000 clones, 60% to 85% of them present only once.

This chain links TRBV5-1 with TRBJ1-1; D not resolved. This sequence was found in a man between 65 and 85 years old with acute or convalescent COVID-19. Sequencing was done on a sample of peripheral blood. Here the CDR3 DNA reads TGCGCCAGCAGCTTTGGAGACCGTGGCACTGAAGCTTTCTTT. Its protein is CASSFGDRGTEAFF.